This T cell receptor (beta chain) appears in the sequencing data of a study of T cell repertoires in cytomegalovirus infection. Study background: Recently identified HLA-C-restricted CMV epitopes were used, and well-studied HLA-B-restricted CMV epitopes were used as well. Signatures in public TCR beta sequences pointed to both CMV infection and matching HLA type. Whole-study findings and limits: Dominating the ex vivo response were TCR beta clonotypes that were CMV-specific and HLA-C-restricted.

Germline-derived CDR1 and CDR2 are SGHTA and FQGNSA. CDR3 length: 15 amino acids. V gave up 5 bases and J gave up 3 bases, with 14 bases separating them. As for this clonotype: What it binds is unknown.

One entry per CDR3 protein results from TCRdb running MiXCR on the reads. Found here are hundreds of thousands of distinct CDR3 sequences, roughly 46% of them singletons; the top ten hold 43%. Sequences were derived from cultured PBMCs, sampled from culture after CMV antigen stimulation. This rearrangement joins TRBV7-2 to TRBJ2-1, with D perhaps matching TRBD1 or TRBD2 (5 bases each). This receptor was obtained from a human donor in good health (CMV status not recorded). Some clones in this sample may be carry-over from other donors' samples. The CDR3 DNA follows: TGTGCCAGCAGCCGGGGCCGGGCGCACTACAATGAGCAGTTCTTC. This sequence encodes CASSRGRAHYNEQFF.